The source of this T cell receptor (beta chain) is a study of blood T cell repertoires in COVID-19. Study in general: PBMCs, B-cell-depleted T cells, or T cells provided the cDNA or gDNA that made up the material.

Per the authors' pipeline: Amplified reference gene primers provided the basis for estimating nucleated cell counts. Sequencing was performed with immunoSEQ multiplex PCR; in TCRdb, only in-frame clones are kept and a portion is missing. V, J and clone size reflect that table, while D and trimming were determined from the DNA. The data hold about 140,000 clones, with around 88% observed a single time. J gave up 7 bases and V 6 bases, and 7 bases lay outside the gene matches. CDR3 length equals 15 residues. CDR1 is SNHLY, CDR2 FYNNEI, per germline. This receptor was taken from a man aged 55 to 70 with active or convalescent COVID-19. This chain joins TRBV2 and TRBJ1-6; 9 bases line up with TRBD1. The sequenced sample consisted of peripheral blood. In DNA form, the CDR3 reads TGTGCCAGCAGCGCCGGGACAGGGCAGAATTCACCCCTCCACTTT. This gives the protein CASSAGTGQNSPLHF.